This T cell receptor (beta chain) was sequenced in a study of vaccination and CD4 T cells after COVID-19. Broader study findings: A median of 86.3% of reactive clones, in convalescent patients, became evident only post-vaccination. Spike mono-reactivity was found in 304 of the 307 vaccine-specific clones identified in convalescent patients.

A note on this clonotype: As yet, its antigen is unknown.

Each CDR3 protein is one row after TCRdb ran MiXCR on the PCR reads. The profile shows 20,000 to 25,000 distinct CDR3 sequences, roughly three fifths of them singletons. The CDR3 spans 17 residues. Germline loops: CDR1 SEHNR, CDR2 FQNEAQ (reference sequence). Trimming took 5 bases from V and 0 from J, leaving 17 bases between them. The chain uses TRBV7-9 and TRBJ1-3; unclear D gene. This clonotype originated in a human donor who had recovered from COVID-19. The sequenced sample was CD4+ T cells from blood, obtained before SARS-CoV-2 vaccination. CDR3 region: CASSPGLSISSGNTIYF. In nucleotides, the CDR3 is TGTGCCAGCAGCCCAGGACTGTCAATTAGCTCTGGAAACACCATATATTTT.